This entry lists 6 T cell receptor beta chains sequenced from one sample in a study of cytomegalovirus exposure and HLA in healthy donors. A multiplex PCR was run with 60 Vbeta primers and 13 Jbeta primers. This table comes from immunoSEQ multiplex PCR, and its TCRdb copy is limited to in-frame clones, with some not included. The sample includes 200,000 to 250,000 clones, over 80% of them seen just once. The specimen was PBMCs. The receptor set was obtained from a woman in her forties in good health and CMV-seropositive.

V is TRBV6-1 and J is TRBJ1-2; 7 bases are shared with TRBD1. J gave up 4 bases and V 2 bases, and 10 bases lay outside the gene matches. Germline loops: CDR1 MNHNS, CDR2 SASEGT. This CDR3 contains 16 residues. The CDR3 loop reads CASSETAWDRAYGYTF. Written as DNA, the CDR3 is TGTGCCAGCAGTGAAACAGCGTGGGACAGAGCCTATGGCTACACCTTC.

The rearrangement links TRBV19 to TRBJ1-2; D gene ambiguous. The CDR3 is 14 amino acids. Germline loops: CDR1 LNHDA, CDR2 SQIVND (reference sequence). Trimming pared 3 bases from V and 0 bases from J, leaving 8 bases between. The CDR3 DNA sequence: TGTGCCAGTAGTATTGGCGGGGCTAACTATGGCTACACCTTC. This sequence encodes CASSIGGANYGYTF.

The chain couples TRBV5-1 to TRBJ1-1; D uncertain. CDR3 length equals 14 residues. The germline CDR1 and CDR2 sequences are SGHRS and YFSETQ. Trimming took 2 bases from V and 5 from J, leaving 13 bases between them. DNA for the CDR3: TGCGCCAGCAGCTTAACGTCGGGTCCAACTGAAGCTTTCTTT. This sequence encodes CASSLTSGPTEAFF.

The chain uses TRBV6-1 and TRBJ2-7, with D possibly matching TRBD2 (6 bases). Germline-derived CDR1 and CDR2 are MNHNS and SASEGT. V dropped 2 bases and J dropped 6 bases, with 14 bases sitting between them. The CDR3 has 14 residues. As DNA, the CDR3 is TGTGCCAGCAGTGAAATCCCAAGGAGGGGCGAGCAGTACTTC. Its translation is CASSEIPRRGEQYF.

The gene calls are TRBV19 and TRBJ1-2, with unresolved D. The germline V and J ends were trimmed by 3 bases and 4 bases, with 12 bases remaining between them. Germline CDR1 is LNHDA and CDR2 is SQIVND (reference sequence). There are 14 residues in the CDR3. CDR3 residues: CASSINSFAYGYTF. In DNA, the CDR3 is TGTGCCAGTAGTATCAACAGTTTTGCCTATGGCTACACCTTC.

The chain is built from TRBV4-2 and TRBJ2-3; D is possibly TRBD1 (6 bases). The CDR3 has 15 residues. Germline V gene lookup returns CDR1 LGHNA and CDR2 YNFKEQ. V was shortened by 0 bases and J by 6 bases, with 13 bases between the two germline ends. CDR3 sequence reads: CASSQEESRGDTQYF. The CDR3 nucleotides are TGTGCCAGCAGCCAAGAAGAGTCCAGGGGCGATACGCAGTATTTT.